Shown below are 8 T cell receptor beta chains from a single sample sequenced in a study of identical twins. One entry per CDR3 protein, called by TCRdb with MiXCR from the 5' RACE reads. The sample yields about 520,000 distinct CDR3 sequences, roughly a fifth seen once. These records were also assigned to another study, of T cells expressing NK-cell markers.

Sequencing was done on a sample of CD4+ T cells sorted from blood. These TCRs come from a woman aged 18-29 years in good health.

A few counts support this clonotype. The chain is built from TRBV7-2 and TRBJ2-3; D possibly corresponds to TRBD1 (6 bases). The germline CDR1 and CDR2 sequences are SGHTA and FQGNSA. The CDR3 sequence is 13 residues long. The V and J ends lost 5 bases and 6 bases respectively, with 12 bases between them. CDR3 region: CASSLTQGDTQYF. CDR3 in DNA: TGTGCCAGCAGCCTAACTCAGGGGGATACGCAGTATTTT.

V usage is TRBV20-1 and J usage is TRBJ2-4; 10 nucleotides agree with TRBD1. The CDR3 is made up of 12 amino acids. Trimming took 6 bases from V and 8 from J; bases not matched to a gene: 4. Germline V CDR1 and CDR2: DFQATT, SNEGSKA (reference sequence). CDR3 sequence: CSAYGQGDIQYF. CDR3 coding DNA: TGCAGTGCCTACGGACAGGGGGACATTCAGTACTTC.

The V and J genes are TRBV10-1 and TRBJ2-7; D gene uncertain. The germline V gene encodes CDR1 WNHNN and CDR2 SYGVQD (reference sequence). Trimming removed 3 bases from V and 5 bases from J, with 8 bases in between. There are 12 residues in the CDR3. In DNA form, the CDR3 reads TGCGCCAGCAGTGACTCCGAGGACGAGCAGTACTTC. It translates to CASSDSEDEQYF.

In its sample, this clonotype was seen a few times. The V call is TRBV7-2, the J call TRBJ2-1, with 9 bases matching TRBD2. This CDR3 has 15 residues. The junction had 8 bases not matched to a gene; V was cut back by 5 bases and J by 6 bases. Looked up from germline, CDR1 is SGHTA and CDR2 is FQGNSA. The CDR3: CASSGRSSGGNEQFF. CDR3 nucleotide sequence: TGTGCCAGCAGCGGCCGCAGTAGCGGGGGCAATGAGCAGTTCTTC.

The rearrangement joins TRBV12-3 or TRBV12-4 to TRBJ2-7, with 9 bases aligning to TRBD1. The CDR3 runs to 14 residues. After removal of 5 bases from V and 3 bases from J, the junction contained 5 bases not matched to a gene. The chain's CDR3 is CASSQDRGVYEQYF. Written as DNA, the CDR3 is TGTGCCAGCAGTCAGGACAGGGGAGTCTACGAGCAGTACTTC.

The table lists this clonotype with a few counts. The J gene is TRBJ1-1, the V gene TRBV29-1; 7 bases line up with TRBD1. Looked up from germline, CDR1 is SQVTM and CDR2 is ANQGSEA. With 5 bases clipped from V and 5 bases from J, the junction kept 8 bases outside the gene matches. The CDR3 is made up of 13 amino acids. The DNA for the CDR3 is TGCAGCGTTAGGGCAGGGGGTCGAACTGAAGCTTTCTTT. This codes for CSVRAGGRTEAFF.

The genes are TRBV20-1 and TRBJ2-1; D possibly uses TRBD1 or TRBD2 (5 bases each). Per germline, CDR1 DFQATT and CDR2 SNEGSKA (reference sequence). CDR3 size: 14 residues. The ends were cut back, 0 bases at V and 7 bases at J, with 13 bases in the middle. The chain's CDR3 is CSARDRKGTNEQFF. CDR3 nucleotides: TGCAGTGCTAGAGATCGGAAGGGGACGAATGAGCAGTTCTTC.

The V gene is TRBV24-1, the J gene TRBJ2-3; TRBD1 agrees at 8 bases. Germline V gene lookup returns CDR1 KGHDR and CDR2 SFDVKD. Germline trimming cut 3 bases from V and 8 bases from J; bases unmatched to any gene: 9. CDR3 size: 15 residues. The CDR3 region has the DNA TGTGCCACCAGTGATCCCCGGGACAGGCTTTTTACGCAGTATTTT. Amino acid sequence: CATSDPRDRLFTQYF.